A single sample gave rise to the 13 T cell receptor beta chains below, sequenced in a study of blood T cell repertoires in COVID-19. Sequencing was performed with immunoSEQ multiplex PCR; in TCRdb, only in-frame clones are kept and a portion is missing. Of under 40,000 clones detected, 80% to 90% appear once; the ten largest clones hold just over 5.5%. Input material: peripheral blood. These receptors were collected from a woman older than 75 with active or convalescent COVID-19.

The chain joins TRBV3-1 (or the pseudogene TRBV3-2) to TRBJ1-3, with D possibly being TRBD1 (5 bases). Per germline, CDR1 LGHDT and CDR2 YNNKEL (reference sequence). The CDR3 totals 15 residues. V was cut by 1 base and J by 1 base, with 8 bases left in between. The CDR3 nucleotides read TGTGCCAGCAGCCAAGGAAGGGGATCTGGAAACACCATATATTTT. It yields the protein CASSQGRGSGNTIYF.

This clone appeared once. The rearrangement joins TRBV2 to TRBJ2-6; TRBD1 matches 9 bases. This CDR3 is built from 16 residues. J was trimmed by 1 base and V by 4 bases; bases with no gene match: 2. The germline V gene has CDR1 SNHLY and CDR2 FYNNEI. The CDR3 protein is CASSGTGVSGANVLTF. CDR3 sequence (DNA): TGTGCCAGCAGTGGGACAGGGGTGTCTGGGGCCAACGTCCTGACTTTC.

The chain joins TRBV19 to TRBJ2-7, with 7 bases aligning to TRBD2. The ends lost 5 bases at V and 3 bases at J; junction bases unmatched: 10. This CDR3 region has 15 residues. Germline V gives CDR1 LNHDA, CDR2 SQIVND (reference sequence). The CDR3 nucleotides read TGTGCCAGTAGTCCTCTCGGCGGGAGAGACTACGAGCAGTACTTC. Translating it yields CASSPLGGRDYEQYF.

This chain links TRBV6-5 with TRBJ1-2, with TRBD1 matching over 9 bases. CDR1 is MNHEY and CDR2 is SVGAGI in the germline V gene. J gave up 5 bases and V 6 bases, and 7 bases lay outside the gene matches. The CDR3 runs to 14 residues. CDR3 region: CASRRTGEDYGYTF. DNA of the CDR3: TGTGCCAGCAGGAGGACAGGGGAAGATTATGGCTACACCTTC.

V is TRBV11-2 and J is TRBJ2-2, with 8 bases matching TRBD1. Germline CDR1 reads SGHAT; CDR2 reads FQNNGV. The CDR3 is 17 amino acids. Trimming took 5 bases from V and 6 from J; bases not matched to a gene: 14. The CDR3 protein is CASSPDPGGNRPGELFF. DNA of the CDR3: TGTGCCAGCAGCCCCGACCCAGGGGGCAACCGTCCCGGGGAGCTGTTTTTT.

CDR3 sequence reads: CASSGGTGSHEQYF. The CDR3, as DNA: TGTGCCAGCAGTGGGGGGACAGGGAGCCACGAGCAGTACTTC. The rearrangement joins TRBV2 to TRBJ2-7; 9 bases fit TRBD1. Germline lookup yields CDR1 SNHLY and CDR2 FYNNEI. The V and J ends lost 4 bases and 5 bases, in that order; junction bases with no gene match: 6. This CDR3 has 14 amino acids.

This CDR3 reads CASSQDGGGQPQHF. DNA for the CDR3: TGCGCCAGCAGCCAAGATGGGGGGGGACAGCCCCAGCATTTT. V and J are TRBV4-1 and TRBJ1-5; possible D gene TRBD1, 5 bases. The CDR3 totals 14 residues. Per germline, CDR1 MGHRA and CDR2 YSYEKL. Trimming cost V 0 bases and J 7 bases, with 10 bases left between them.

The chain employs TRBV15 and TRBJ2-6; possibly TRBD2 for D (6 bases). CDR3 length: 16 residues. The germline V and J ends were trimmed by 7 bases and 0 bases, with 13 bases remaining between them. The germline V gene encodes CDR1 LNHNV and CDR2 YYDKDF (reference sequence). The CDR3 is CATTLGGSSGANVLTF. The CDR3 coding sequence is TGTGCCACCACCCTCGGGGGTTCCTCTGGGGCCAACGTCCTGACTTTC.

This chain uses TRBV9 with TRBJ1-1, with D perhaps TRBD1 (5 bases). The CDR3 contains 16 residues. The germline V and J ends were trimmed by 2 bases and 4 bases, with 18 bases remaining between them. Germline V CDR1 and CDR2: SGDLS, YYNGEE. The chain's CDR3 is CASSVPALDRGTEAFF. As DNA, the CDR3 is TGTGCCAGCAGCGTCCCCGCTCTAGACAGAGGCACTGAAGCTTTCTTT.

In this sample, this clone turned up a few times. This chain uses TRBV2 with TRBJ2-1, with D possibly TRBD2 on 5 matching bases. V gave up 7 bases and J gave up 0 bases, with 13 bases separating them. This CDR3 is built from 15 residues. The germline gives CDR1 SNHLY, CDR2 FYNNEI. For the CDR3, the DNA is TGTGCCAGCATTAGGAGGTCGGGCTCCTACAATGAGCAGTTCTTC. It yields the protein CASIRRSGSYNEQFF.

The chain employs TRBV29-1 and TRBJ2-1, with D tentatively TRBD1 (6 bases). This CDR3 comprises 15 residues. V lost 6 bases to trimming and J lost 4 bases, with 19 bases between them. Germline values: CDR1 SQVTM, CDR2 ANQGSEA. The DNA for the CDR3 is TGCAGCGTCCGATCCCGACAGGACCTATACAATGAGCAGTTCTTC. This gives the protein CSVRSRQDLYNEQFF.

The chain combines TRBV11-1 with TRBJ2-1; maybe TRBD2 (6 bases). This CDR3 has 14 residues. The V gene's germline CDR1 is SGHAT and CDR2 FQDESV (reference sequence). Trimming pared 5 bases from V and 13 bases from J, leaving 21 bases between. CDR3 nucleotides: TGTGCCAGCAGCACTAAACTAGCAACCAACCAACAGTTCTTC. Translating it yields CASSTKLATNQQFF.

The chain carries TRBV4-1 and TRBJ1-5; 8 nucleotides align to TRBD1. V shed 4 bases, J shed 7 bases, and the junction held 15 bases outside the gene matches. The CDR3 loop spans 17 amino acids. The germline V gene encodes CDR1 MGHRA and CDR2 YSYEKL. The CDR3 DNA reads as TGCGCCAGCAGCCGAGACGCAGGGGGCGCAAGTAACCAGCCCCAGCATTTT. Translating it yields CASSRDAGGASNQPQHF.